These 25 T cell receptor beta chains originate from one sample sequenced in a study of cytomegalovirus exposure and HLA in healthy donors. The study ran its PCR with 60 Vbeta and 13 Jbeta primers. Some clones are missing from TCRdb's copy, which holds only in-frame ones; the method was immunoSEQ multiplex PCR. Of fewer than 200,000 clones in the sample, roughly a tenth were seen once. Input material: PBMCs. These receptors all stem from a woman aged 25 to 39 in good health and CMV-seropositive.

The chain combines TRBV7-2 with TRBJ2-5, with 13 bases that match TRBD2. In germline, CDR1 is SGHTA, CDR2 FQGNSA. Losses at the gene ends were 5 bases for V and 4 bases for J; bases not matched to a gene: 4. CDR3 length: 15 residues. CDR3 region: CASSPRLAGGETQYF. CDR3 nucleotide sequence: TGTGCCAGCAGCCCGCGACTAGCGGGAGGAGAGACCCAGTACTTC. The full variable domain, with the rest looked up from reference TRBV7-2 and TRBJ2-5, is GAGVSQSPSNKVTEKGKDVELRCDPISGHTALYWYRQSLGQGLEFLIYFQGNSAPDKSGLPSDRFSAERTGGSVSTLTIQRTQQEDSAVYLCASSPRLAGGETQYFGPGTRLLVL.

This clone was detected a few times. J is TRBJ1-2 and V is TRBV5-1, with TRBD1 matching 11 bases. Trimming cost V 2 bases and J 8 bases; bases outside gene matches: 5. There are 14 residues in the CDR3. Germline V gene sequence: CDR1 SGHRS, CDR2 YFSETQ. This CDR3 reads CASSLWDRGEGYTF. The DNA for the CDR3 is TGCGCCAGCAGCTTATGGGACAGGGGGGAAGGCTACACCTTC.

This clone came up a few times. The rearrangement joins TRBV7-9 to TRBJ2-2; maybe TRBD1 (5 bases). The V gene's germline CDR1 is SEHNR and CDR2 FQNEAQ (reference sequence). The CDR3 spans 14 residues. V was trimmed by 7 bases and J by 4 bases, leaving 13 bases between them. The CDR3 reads CASIGAVSTGELFF. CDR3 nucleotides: TGTGCCAGCATTGGGGCAGTAAGCACCGGGGAGCTGTTTTTT.

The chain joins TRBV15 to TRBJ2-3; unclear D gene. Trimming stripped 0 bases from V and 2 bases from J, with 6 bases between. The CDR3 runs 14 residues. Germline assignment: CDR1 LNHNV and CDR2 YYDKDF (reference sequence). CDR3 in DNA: TGTGCCACCAGCAGAGATGGAGTCACAGATACGCAGTATTTT. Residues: CATSRDGVTDTQYF.

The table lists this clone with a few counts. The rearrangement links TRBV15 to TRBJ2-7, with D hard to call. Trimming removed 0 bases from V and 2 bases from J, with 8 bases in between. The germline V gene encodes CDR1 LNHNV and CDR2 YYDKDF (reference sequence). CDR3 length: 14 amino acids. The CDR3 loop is CATSRDRLTYEQYF. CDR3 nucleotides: TGTGCCACCAGCAGAGACAGGCTGACCTACGAGCAGTACTTC.

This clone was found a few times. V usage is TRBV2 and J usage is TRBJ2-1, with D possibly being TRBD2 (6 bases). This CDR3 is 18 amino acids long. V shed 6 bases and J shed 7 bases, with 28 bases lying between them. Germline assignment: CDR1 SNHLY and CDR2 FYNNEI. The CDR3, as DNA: TGTGCCAGCAGCGTTCTTTGGTCCTACCCCGGGAGAAATAATGAGCAGTTCTTC. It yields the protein CASSVLWSYPGRNNEQFF.

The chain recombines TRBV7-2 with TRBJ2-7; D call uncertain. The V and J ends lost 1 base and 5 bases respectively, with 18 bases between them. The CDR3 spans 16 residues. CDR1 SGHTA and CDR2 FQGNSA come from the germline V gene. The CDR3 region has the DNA TGTGCCAGCAGCTTAGTAGCACAACCCCTATACGACGAGCAGTACTTC. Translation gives CASSLVAQPLYDEQYF.

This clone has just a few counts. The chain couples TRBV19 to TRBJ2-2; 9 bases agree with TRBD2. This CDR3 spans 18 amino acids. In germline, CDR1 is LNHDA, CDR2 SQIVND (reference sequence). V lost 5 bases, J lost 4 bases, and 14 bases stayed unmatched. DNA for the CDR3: TGTGCCAGTAGTCCTCGCCCTTATAGCGGGAGAGGCACCGGGGAGCTGTTTTTT. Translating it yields CASSPRPYSGRGTGELFF.

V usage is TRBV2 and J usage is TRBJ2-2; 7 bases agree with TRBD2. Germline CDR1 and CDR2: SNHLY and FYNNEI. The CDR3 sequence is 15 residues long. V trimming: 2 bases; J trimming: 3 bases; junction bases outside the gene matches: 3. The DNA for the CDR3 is TGTGCCAGCAGTGAACGCGGGAGCTACACCGGGGAGCTGTTTTTT. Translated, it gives CASSERGSYTGELFF. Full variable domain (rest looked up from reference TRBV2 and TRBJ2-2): EPEVTQTPSHQVTQMGQEVILRCVPISNHLYFYWYRQILGQKVEFLVSFYNNEISEKSEIFDDQFSVERPDGSNFTLKIRSTKLEDSAMYFCASSERGSYTGELFFGEGSRLTVL.

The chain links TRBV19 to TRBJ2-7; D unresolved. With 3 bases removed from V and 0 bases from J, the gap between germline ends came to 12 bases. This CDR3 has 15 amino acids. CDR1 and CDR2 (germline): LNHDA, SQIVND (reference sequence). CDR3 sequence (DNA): TGTGCCAGTAGTATGAACCCACCAGGCTCCTACGAGCAGTACTTC. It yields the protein CASSMNPPGSYEQYF.

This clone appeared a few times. DNA of the CDR3: TGCAGCGTTGTCCCGACAGGGTTGGATGAGCAGTTCTTC. Translating gives CSVVPTGLDEQFF. The chain joins TRBV29-1 to TRBJ2-1; 7 bases agree with TRBD1. Germline values: CDR1 SQVTM, CDR2 ANQGSEA. The CDR3 length is 13 residues. Unmatched junction bases numbered 8, after V lost 4 bases and J lost 8 bases.

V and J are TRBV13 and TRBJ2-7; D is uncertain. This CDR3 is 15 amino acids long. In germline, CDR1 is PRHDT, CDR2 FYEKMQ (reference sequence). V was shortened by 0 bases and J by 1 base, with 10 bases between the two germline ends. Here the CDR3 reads CASSLGSSNSYEQYF. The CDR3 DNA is TGTGCCAGCAGCTTAGGCTCTAGTAATTCCTACGAGCAGTACTTC.

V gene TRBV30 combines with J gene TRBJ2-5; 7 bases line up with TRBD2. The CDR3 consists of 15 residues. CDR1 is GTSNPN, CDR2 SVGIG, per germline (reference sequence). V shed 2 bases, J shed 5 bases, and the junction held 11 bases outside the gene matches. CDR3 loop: CAWSRGGSKRETQYF. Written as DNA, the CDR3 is TGTGCCTGGAGTAGGGGCGGGAGCAAGAGGGAGACCCAGTACTTC.

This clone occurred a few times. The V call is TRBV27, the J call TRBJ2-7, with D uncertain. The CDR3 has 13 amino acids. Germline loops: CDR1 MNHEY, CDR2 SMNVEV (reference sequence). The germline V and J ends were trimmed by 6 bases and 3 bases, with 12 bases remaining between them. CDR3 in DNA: TGTGCCAGCAGCTCTAGAAGAATCTACGAGCAGTACTTC. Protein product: CASSSRRIYEQYF.

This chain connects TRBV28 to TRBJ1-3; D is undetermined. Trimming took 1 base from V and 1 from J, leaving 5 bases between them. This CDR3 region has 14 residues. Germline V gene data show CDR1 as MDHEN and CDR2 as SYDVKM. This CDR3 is CASSLSGSGNTIYF. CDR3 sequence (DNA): TGTGCCAGCAGTTTATCGGGATCTGGAAACACCATATATTTT.

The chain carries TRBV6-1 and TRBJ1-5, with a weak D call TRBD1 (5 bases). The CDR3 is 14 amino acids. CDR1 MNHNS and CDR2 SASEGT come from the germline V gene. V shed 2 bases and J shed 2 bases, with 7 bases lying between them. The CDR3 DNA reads TGTGCCAGCAGTGAATGGGGGGGCAATCAGCCCCAGCATTTT. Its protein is CASSEWGGNQPQHF.

The CDR3 protein is CASTYYPKFDQPQHF. CDR3 nucleotides: TGTGCCAGCACTTATTACCCTAAGTTCGATCAGCCCCAGCATTTT. The V gene is TRBV2, the J gene TRBJ1-5, with D hard to call. V shed 7 bases and J shed 5 bases, with 18 bases lying between them. CDR3 length: 15 amino acids. Germline assignment: CDR1 SNHLY and CDR2 FYNNEI.

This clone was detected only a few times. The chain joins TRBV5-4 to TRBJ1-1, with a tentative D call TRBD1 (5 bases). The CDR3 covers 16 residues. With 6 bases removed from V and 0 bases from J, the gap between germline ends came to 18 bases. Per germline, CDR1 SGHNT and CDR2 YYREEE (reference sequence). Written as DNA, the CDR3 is TGTGCCAGCACTCGAGGACAAGGTTTAATGAACACTGAAGCTTTCTTT. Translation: CASTRGQGLMNTEAFF.

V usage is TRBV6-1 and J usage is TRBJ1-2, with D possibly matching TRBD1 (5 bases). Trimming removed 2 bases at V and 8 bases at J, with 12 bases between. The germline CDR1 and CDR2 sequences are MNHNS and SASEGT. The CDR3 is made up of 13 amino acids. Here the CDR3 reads CASSETQGLGYTF. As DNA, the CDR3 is TGTGCCAGCAGTGAAACGCAGGGCTTAGGCTACACCTTC.

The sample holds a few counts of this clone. Here the CDR3 reads CASSTTERGPYNEQFF. CDR3 DNA sequence: TGTGCCAGCAGCACTACCGAGCGGGGTCCCTACAATGAGCAGTTCTTC. The chain carries TRBV5-6 and TRBJ2-1; TRBD2 matches 7 bases. The V gene's germline CDR1 is SGHDT and CDR2 YYEEEE. This CDR3 spans 16 amino acids. Trimming at V came to 4 bases and at J to 2 bases, leaving 9 bases not matched to a gene.

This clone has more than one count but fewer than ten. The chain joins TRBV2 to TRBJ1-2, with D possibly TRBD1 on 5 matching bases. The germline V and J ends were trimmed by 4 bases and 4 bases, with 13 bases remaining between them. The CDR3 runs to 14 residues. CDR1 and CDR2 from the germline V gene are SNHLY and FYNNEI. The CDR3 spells CASSGGRGGYGYTF. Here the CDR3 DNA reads TGTGCCAGCAGTGGGGGGAGGGGTGGCTATGGCTACACCTTC. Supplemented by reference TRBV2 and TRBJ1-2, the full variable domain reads EPEVTQTPSHQVTQMGQEVILRCVPISNHLYFYWYRQILGQKVEFLVSFYNNEISEKSEIFDDQFSVERPDGSNFTLKIRSTKLEDSAMYFCASSGGRGGYGYTFGSGTRLTVV.

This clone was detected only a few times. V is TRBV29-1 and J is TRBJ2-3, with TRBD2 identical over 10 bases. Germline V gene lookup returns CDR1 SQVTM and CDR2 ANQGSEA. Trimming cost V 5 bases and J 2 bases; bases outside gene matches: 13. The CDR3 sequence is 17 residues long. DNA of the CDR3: TGCAGCGTTTGGACTAGCGGCCCGGGTGGATTCACAGATACGCAGTATTTT. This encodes CSVWTSGPGGFTDTQYF.

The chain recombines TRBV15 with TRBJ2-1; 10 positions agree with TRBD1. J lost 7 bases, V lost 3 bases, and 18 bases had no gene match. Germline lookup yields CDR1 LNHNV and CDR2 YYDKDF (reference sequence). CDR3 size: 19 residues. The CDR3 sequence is CATSRPSGQGPLSKNEQFF. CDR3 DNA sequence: TGTGCCACCAGCAGGCCATCGGGACAGGGGCCGCTTTCTAAAAATGAGCAGTTCTTC.

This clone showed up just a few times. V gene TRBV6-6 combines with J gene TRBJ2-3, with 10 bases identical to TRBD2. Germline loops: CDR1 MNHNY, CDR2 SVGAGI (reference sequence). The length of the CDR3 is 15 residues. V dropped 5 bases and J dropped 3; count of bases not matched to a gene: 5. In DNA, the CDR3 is TGTGCCAGCAGTCACCAGGGACTAGCGACAGATACGCAGTATTTT. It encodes CASSHQGLATDTQYF.

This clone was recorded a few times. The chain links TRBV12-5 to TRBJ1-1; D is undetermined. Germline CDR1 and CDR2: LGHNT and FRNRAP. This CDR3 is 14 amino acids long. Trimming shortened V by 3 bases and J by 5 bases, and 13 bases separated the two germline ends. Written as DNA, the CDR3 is TGTGCTAGTGGTTTAATCAGCATCGGGACTGAAGCTTTCTTT. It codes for CASGLISIGTEAFF.